The TCR beta chain described here comes from a study of blood T cell repertoires in COVID-19. About the research overall: The samples span acute and convalescent COVID-19 from the United States, Italy and Spain. From T cells, B-cell-depleted T cells, or PBMCs came the material, which was cDNA or gDNA.

Across about two dozen US areas, participants ranged in age from roughly 18 to 95 years. Cohort 3 donors were reported recovered after two negative PCRs, clearance, or symptom resolution. The CDR3 covers 15 residues. Germline V gene data show CDR1 as SGHVS and CDR2 as FNYEAQ. Between the trimmed V and J ends, which lost 5 bases and 0 bases, there was a span of 13 bases. Generated by immunoSEQ multiplex PCR, the TCRdb table keeps only in-frame clones and is missing some. The sample has 250,000 to 400,000 clones, roughly nine tenths seen once. The source material was PBMCs or T cells enriched from blood (not recorded which). V gene TRBV7-6 combines with J gene TRBJ1-1; TRBD1 is a possible D gene (6 bases). The TCR comes from a man between 60 and 75 years old who had recovered from COVID-19. The DNA of the CDR3 is TGTGCCAGCAGCCTCCAGACAGGCCTGAACACTGAAGCTTTCTTT. It translates to CASSLQTGLNTEAFF.